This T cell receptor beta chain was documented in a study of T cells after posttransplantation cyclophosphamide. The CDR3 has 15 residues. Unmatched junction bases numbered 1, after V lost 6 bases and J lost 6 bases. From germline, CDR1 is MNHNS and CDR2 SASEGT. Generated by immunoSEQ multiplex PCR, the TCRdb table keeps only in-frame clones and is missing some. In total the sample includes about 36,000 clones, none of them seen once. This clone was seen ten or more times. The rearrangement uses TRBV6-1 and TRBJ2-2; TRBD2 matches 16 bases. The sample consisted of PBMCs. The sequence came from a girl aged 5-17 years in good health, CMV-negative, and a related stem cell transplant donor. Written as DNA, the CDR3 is TGTGCCAGCAGGGGACTAGCGGGAGGGGCCGGGGAGCTGTTTTTT. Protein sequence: CASRGLAGGAGELFF.